The T cell receptor beta chain described here comes from a study of control samples from healthy donors and cancer patients. Clones were read by immunoSEQ multiplex PCR, and TCRdb kept only the in-frame ones, dropping some. The sample records approximately 68,000 clones, 65% to 85% being singletons. Germline V gene lookup returns CDR1 SGHAT and CDR2 FQNNGV. The germline V and J ends were trimmed by 0 bases and 5 bases, with 10 bases remaining between them. CDR3 size: 14 residues. This sequence joins TRBV11-2 and TRBJ1-2; D gene uncertain. This receptor was taken from a man aged 55 to 70 in good health. The sequenced material came from blood. Here the CDR3 DNA reads TGTGCCAGCAGCTTAGATAGTAGGTCTTATGGCTACACCTTC. Translating gives CASSLDSRSYGYTF.